Each of the 25 T cell receptor beta chains below was sequenced from the same sample in a study of T cell responses to AZD1222 COVID-19 vaccine. Profiling relied on immunoSEQ multiplex PCR, and the TCRdb table lists in-frame clones only, not all of them. The repertoire has about 100,000 clones, roughly 90% of them found once; the top ten carry about 2.9%. The material sequenced was peripheral blood, taken on day 0 of AZD1222 vaccination. These receptors originate from an adult in good health.

The sample holds a few counts of this clone. The CDR3 region is CASSSGTGVYEQYF. Written as DNA, the CDR3 is TGTGCCAGCAGCAGTGGGACGGGAGTCTACGAGCAGTACTTC. The V gene is TRBV28, the J gene TRBJ2-7, with D possibly being TRBD2 (6 bases). The CDR3 is 14 amino acids. V lost 6 bases to trimming and J lost 3 bases, with 15 bases between them. In germline, CDR1 is MDHEN, CDR2 SYDVKM.

The chain combines TRBV2 with TRBJ2-5; possibly TRBD2 for D (5 bases). Trimming took 4 bases from V and 5 from J, leaving 11 bases between them. CDR1 is SNHLY and CDR2 is FYNNEI in the germline V gene. The CDR3 is 13 residues long. CDR3 nucleotide sequence: TGTGCCAGCAGTGTGCGGGTCGTGGAGACCCAGTACTTC. Protein product: CASSVRVVETQYF.

The V gene is TRBV2, the J gene TRBJ1-5; D possibly corresponds to TRBD1 (5 bases). Germline CDR1 SNHLY, CDR2 FYNNEI. V dropped 1 base and J dropped 3 bases, with 10 bases sitting between them. CDR3 length equals 15 residues. CDR3 bases: TGTGCCAGCAGTGAAGAAAGGGGAGACAATCAGCCCCAGCATTTT. The encoded protein is CASSEERGDNQPQHF. The variable domain in full, completed from reference TRBV2 and TRBJ1-5, reads EPEVTQTPSHQVTQMGQEVILRCVPISNHLYFYWYRQILGQKVEFLVSFYNNEISEKSEIFDDQFSVERPDGSNFTLKIRSTKLEDSAMYFCASSEERGDNQPQHFGDGTRLSIL.

J is TRBJ1-2 and V is TRBV28; D is perhaps TRBD1 (5 bases). CDR1 MDHEN and CDR2 SYDVKM come from the germline V gene. V lost 2 bases and J lost 6, with 10 bases in between. This CDR3 is 13 amino acids long. DNA for the CDR3: TGTGCCAGCAGTTTAAGGGACCTCAATGGCTACACCTTC. Translated, it gives CASSLRDLNGYTF.

The V and J genes are TRBV4-2 and TRBJ1-4; D not resolved. This CDR3 is built from 15 residues. V lost 0 bases and J 1 base, leaving 6 bases between the germline ends. Germline loops: CDR1 LGHNA, CDR2 YNFKEQ. CDR3 nucleotide sequence: TGTGCCAGCAGCCAAGATCGCAGAACTAATGAAAAACTGTTTTTT. Protein: CASSQDRRTNEKLFF.

The rearrangement joins TRBV2 to TRBJ2-7; D gene unclear. The V gene lost 1 base and the J gene lost 0 bases, with 10 bases spanning the gap. The CDR3 contains 15 residues. CDR1 SNHLY and CDR2 FYNNEI come from the germline V gene. The CDR3 region has the DNA TGTGCCAGCAGTGAAGAGACGCGTTTCTCCTACGAGCAGTACTTC. As protein: CASSEETRFSYEQYF.

This CDR3 reads CASTARGFYEQYF. CDR3 sequence (DNA): TGTGCCAGCACCGCCAGGGGTTTTTACGAGCAGTACTTC. This chain uses TRBV2 with TRBJ2-7, with a possible D match to TRBD1 (6 bases). Per the germline V gene, CDR1 is SNHLY and CDR2 is FYNNEI. CDR3 length: 13 amino acids. The V end lost 7 bases, the J end lost 4 bases, and 14 bases lay between the germline ends.

The genes are TRBV7-9 and TRBJ2-7, with 13 positions matching TRBD2. J gave up 6 bases and V 5 bases, and 10 bases lay outside the gene matches. The CDR3 runs 16 residues. From germline, CDR1 is SEHNR and CDR2 FQNEAQ (reference sequence). The CDR3 region is CASSPHRTSGRGEQYF. In DNA form, the CDR3 reads TGTGCCAGCAGCCCCCACCGGACTAGCGGGAGAGGCGAGCAGTACTTC.

The chain combines TRBV9 with TRBJ1-3; a weak D match, TRBD1 (6 bases). The CDR3 is 14 amino acids. Germline CDR1 is SGDLS and CDR2 is YYNGEE. Trimming pared 2 bases from V and 3 bases from J, leaving 9 bases between. CDR3: CASSVTGDGNTIYF. In DNA form, the CDR3 reads TGTGCCAGCAGCGTGACAGGAGATGGAAACACCATATATTTT.

The chain combines TRBV7-2 with TRBJ2-7; D is unresolved. V shed 1 base and J shed 6 bases, with 10 bases lying between them. The CDR3 consists of 13 residues. Germline CDR1 SGHTA, CDR2 FQGNSA. The CDR3 region is CASSLVQSGEQYF. CDR3 nucleotides: TGTGCCAGCAGCTTAGTCCAGTCCGGCGAGCAGTACTTC.

This chain joins TRBV10-3 and TRBJ2-7, with D unresolved. CDR3 size: 11 residues. The germline V gene has CDR1 ENHRY and CDR2 SYGVKD. Trimming took 6 bases from V and 6 from J, leaving 9 bases between them. In DNA form, the CDR3 reads TGTGCCATCAGCCAGTTTCCCGAGCAGTACTTC. It specifies CAISQFPEQYF.

The rearrangement uses TRBV2 and TRBJ2-2; D possibly matches TRBD1 or TRBD2 (5 bases each). The ends were cut back, 6 bases at V and 6 bases at J, with 14 bases in the middle. Per germline, CDR1 SNHLY and CDR2 FYNNEI. The CDR3 length is 14 residues. This chain's CDR3 is CASSSWGLSGELFF. The CDR3 nucleotides read TGTGCCAGCAGCTCCTGGGGGTTATCCGGGGAGCTGTTTTTT. The full variable domain, with the rest looked up from reference TRBV2 and TRBJ2-2, is EPEVTQTPSHQVTQMGQEVILRCVPISNHLYFYWYRQILGQKVEFLVSFYNNEISEKSEIFDDQFSVERPDGSNFTLKIRSTKLEDSAMYFCASSSWGLSGELFFGEGSRLTVL.

This clone was recorded a few times. V is TRBV10-3 and J is TRBJ2-2; 7 bases are a match to TRBD2. CDR1 ENHRY and CDR2 SYGVKD come from the germline V gene. The CDR3 consists of 14 residues. J gave up 5 bases and V 7 bases, and 7 bases lay outside the gene matches. CDR3 residues: CAIKEGGPTGELFF. CDR3 sequence (DNA): TGTGCCATCAAAGAGGGAGGGCCAACCGGGGAGCTGTTTTTT.

The chain is built from TRBV6-5 and TRBJ2-3; D is perhaps TRBD2 (6 bases). The germline gives CDR1 MNHEY, CDR2 SVGAGI. The germline V and J ends were trimmed by 8 bases and 2 bases, with 11 bases remaining between them. The CDR3 is 13 amino acids. CDR3 coding DNA: TGTGCCAGCGGAGGGGTGGACACAGATACGCAGTATTTT. Translated, it gives CASGGVDTDTQYF.

The V call is TRBV5-1, the J call TRBJ2-3; TRBD1 aligns across 7 bases. This CDR3 contains 15 residues. The germline CDR1 and CDR2 sequences are SGHRS and YFSETQ. Losses at the gene ends were 2 bases for V and 1 base for J; bases not matched to a gene: 4. CDR3 loop: CASSLQGSGTDTQYF. In nucleotides, the CDR3 is TGCGCCAGCAGCTTACAGGGGTCTGGCACAGATACGCAGTATTTT.

V usage is TRBV6-5 and J usage is TRBJ2-7; tentatively, D is TRBD1 (5 bases). V dropped 7 bases and J dropped 1 base, with 8 bases sitting between them. Germline V lookup: CDR1 MNHEY, CDR2 SVGAGI. The CDR3 consists of 12 residues. CDR3 residues: CASTGSSYEQYF. The CDR3 DNA reads TGTGCCAGCACAGGGTCTTCCTACGAGCAGTACTTC.

This sequence joins TRBV7-2 and TRBJ2-7; D not resolved. CDR1 SGHTA and CDR2 FQGNSA come from the germline V gene. The CDR3 consists of 14 residues. The ends were cut back, 5 bases at V and 9 bases at J, with 20 bases in the middle. Here the CDR3 DNA reads TGTGCCAGCAGCCTTAACCGGGTCCCAAACGCGCAGTACTTC. As protein: CASSLNRVPNAQYF.

In its sample, this clone was seen once. J is TRBJ2-2 and V is TRBV20-1, with D unresolved. This CDR3 region has 13 residues. Germline values: CDR1 DFQATT, CDR2 SNEGSKA (reference sequence). Trimming removed 3 bases from V and 8 bases from J, with 13 bases in between. The CDR3 DNA reads TGCAGTGCTAGTTACCCCGATGCGGGGGAGCTGTTTTTT. It is translated as CSASYPDAGELFF.

CDR3 region: CSVVVRGDGYTF. The CDR3 region has the DNA TGCAGCGTTGTGGTCAGGGGAGATGGCTACACCTTC. The V and J genes are TRBV29-1 and TRBJ1-2, with D tentatively TRBD1 (6 bases). The CDR3 totals 12 residues. Trimming took 4 bases from V and 6 from J, leaving 12 bases between them. The V gene's germline CDR1 is SQVTM and CDR2 ANQGSEA.

This clone appeared many times. The chain couples TRBV29-1 to TRBJ1-5; 8 bases match TRBD1. CDR3 length: 13 residues. V was clipped by 4 bases and J by 2 bases; unmatched bases: 1. From germline, CDR1 is SQVTM and CDR2 ANQGSEA. CDR3 bases: TGCAGCGTTGTGACAGGGGGCAATCAGCCCCAGCATTTT. The encoded protein is CSVVTGGNQPQHF. Based on the CDR3 plus reference TRBV29-1 and TRBJ1-5, the full variable domain is SAVISQKPSRDICQRGTSLTIQCQVDSQVTMMFWYRQQPGQSLTLIATANQGSEATYESGFVIDKFPISRPNLTFSTLTVSNMSPEDSSIYLCSVVTGGNQPQHFGDGTRLSIL.

This rearrangement joins TRBV24-1 to TRBJ1-3; D gene ambiguous. The CDR3 loop spans 13 amino acids. With 4 bases removed from V and 0 bases from J, the gap between germline ends came to 3 bases. Germline V gene sequence: CDR1 KGHDR, CDR2 SFDVKD. The CDR3 region is CATSDSSGNTIYF. In DNA form, the CDR3 reads TGTGCCACCAGTGACAGCTCTGGAAACACCATATATTTT.

The genes are TRBV3-1 (or the pseudogene TRBV3-2) and TRBJ1-1; D remains unclear. The CDR3 contains 11 residues. The germline V gene has CDR1 LGHDT and CDR2 YNNKEL (reference sequence). Trimming stripped 3 bases from V and 10 bases from J, with 9 bases between. This CDR3 is CASSHADLAFF. CDR3 in DNA: TGTGCCAGCAGCCACGCGGATCTAGCTTTCTTT.

This chain uses TRBV4-3 with TRBJ2-1; 10 bases are a match to TRBD2. The CDR3 runs 15 residues. The ends lost 8 bases at V and 9 bases at J; junction bases unmatched: 13. Germline V lookup: CDR1 LGHNA, CDR2 YSLEER. CDR3 in amino acids: CASLKREGLIGEQFF. Here the CDR3 DNA reads TGCGCCAGCCTGAAGCGGGAGGGCCTTATTGGTGAGCAGTTCTTC.

The chain links TRBV12-3 or TRBV12-4 to TRBJ2-7; 7 positions match TRBD1. Trimming cost V 4 bases and J 7 bases; bases outside gene matches: 4. CDR3 length: 12 residues. The DNA for the CDR3 is TGTGCCAGCAGTTATACAGGGGAAGAGCAGTACTTC. Translated, it gives CASSYTGEEQYF.

The chain employs TRBV6-6 and TRBJ1-5; a weak D match, TRBD1 (5 bases). Trimming shortened V by 5 bases and J by 6 bases, and 26 bases separated the two germline ends. Looked up from germline, CDR1 is MNHNY and CDR2 is SVGAGI (reference sequence). The CDR3 spans 18 residues. The chain's CDR3 is CASSPNYYRTGEGQPQHF. DNA of the CDR3: TGTGCCAGCAGTCCCAACTACTACAGGACGGGGGAAGGTCAGCCCCAGCATTTT.